These 8 T cell receptor beta chains originate from one sample sequenced in a study of identical twins. TCRdb reprocessed the 5' RACE reads via MiXCR and lists one record per CDR3 protein. This sample has 640,000 or so distinct CDR3 sequences, with over 5% found just once. Input material: naive T cells sorted from blood. The receptors originated from a man younger than 35 in good health.

This clonotype was counted at least ten times. The chain is built from TRBV20-1 and TRBJ2-1, with D possibly TRBD2 on 5 matching bases. The CDR3 length is 15 residues. Per the germline V gene, CDR1 is DFQATT and CDR2 is SNEGSKA (reference sequence). V shed 0 bases and J shed 1 base, with 10 bases lying between them. CDR3 nucleotides: TGCAGTGCTAGAGACCCCGGCGGGTCCTACAATGAGCAGTTCTTC. This translates into CSARDPGGSYNEQFF.

Of note for this clonotype: This may be a read error, as it is one base from a much larger clone. The chain recombines TRBV7-2 with TRBJ1-4, with a tentative D call TRBD1 (5 bases). The length of the CDR3 is 14 residues. CDR1 is SGHTA, CDR2 FQGNSA, per germline. DNA of the CDR3: TGTGCCAGCAGTCGTTATCGCCGGGGCGAAAAACTGCTTTTT. Amino acid sequence: CASSRYRRGEKLLF. Using reference TRBV7-2 and TRBJ1-4 for the parts outside the CDR3, the full variable domain is GAGVSQSPSNKVTEKGKDVELRCDPISGHTALYWYRQSLGQGLEFLIYFQGNSAPDKSGLPSDRFSAERTGGSVSTLTIQRTQQEDSAVYLCASSRYRRGEKLLFGSGTQLSVL.

This clonotype was counted at least ten times. The chain employs TRBV7-8 and TRBJ2-5; D uncertain. Germline loops: CDR1 SGHVS, CDR2 FQNEAQ. Trimming shortened V by 5 bases and J by 4 bases, and 8 bases separated the two germline ends. CDR3 length equals 12 residues. CDR3 region: CASSRSGETQYF. DNA of the CDR3: TGTGCCAGCAGCCGCTCCGGAGAGACCCAGTACTTC.

The chain couples TRBV20-1 to TRBJ1-5, with D possibly matching TRBD1 (5 bases). From germline, CDR1 is DFQATT and CDR2 SNEGSKA (reference sequence). Between the trimmed V and J ends, which lost 4 bases and 4 bases, there was a span of 14 bases. The CDR3 is 14 amino acids. The CDR3 spells CSANPGGRNQPQHF. CDR3 nucleotide sequence: TGCAGTGCTAATCCCGGGGGACGGAATCAGCCCCAGCATTTT.

In DNA, the CDR3 is TGTGCCACCAGCAGACCGCGCGGGAAAGACACAGATACGCAGTATTTT. It encodes CATSRPRGKDTDTQYF. The chain combines TRBV15 with TRBJ2-3, with a possible D match to TRBD2 (6 bases). The CDR3 runs 16 residues. Trimming shortened V by 2 bases and J by 2 bases, and 14 bases separated the two germline ends. In germline, CDR1 is LNHNV, CDR2 YYDKDF (reference sequence).

This clonotype showed up many times. The J gene is TRBJ2-1, the V gene TRBV20-1, with 13 bases aligning to TRBD2. CDR1 is DFQATT and CDR2 is SNEGSKA in the germline V gene (reference sequence). The J segment lost 5 bases and the V segment lost 5 bases, leaving 12 bases of the junction unmatched. The CDR3 loop spans 17 amino acids. Here the CDR3 reads CSASGTSGTYRNNEQFF. As DNA, the CDR3 is TGCAGTGCTTCCGGGACTAGCGGGACTTATCGAAACAATGAGCAGTTCTTC.

This clonotype was seen many times. The gene calls are TRBV6-1 and TRBJ1-3; 8 nucleotides match TRBD1. V dropped 7 bases and J dropped 7; count of bases not matched to a gene: 9. The CDR3 has 14 residues. In germline, CDR1 is MNHNS, CDR2 SASEGT. The CDR3 region has the DNA TGTGCCAGCACCACAGGGGGGGTAGGGAACACCATATATTTT. Its protein product is CASTTGGVGNTIYF.

Concerning this clonotype: This may arise from a read error, as a much more abundant clone is one base away. The V and J genes are TRBV20-1 and TRBJ2-5, with D possibly TRBD1 on 6 matching bases. The CDR3 length is 11 residues. Germline V CDR1 and CDR2: DFQATT, SNEGSKA (reference sequence). The CDR3 DNA is TGCAATGCACGGGAAGGGGGGACCCAGTACTTC. Residues: CNAREGGTQYF.